This TCR beta chain was captured by sequencing in a study of OX40 agonist ivuxolimab in advanced cancers. Germline V gene data show CDR1 as MNHEY and CDR2 as SVGAGI. The CDR3 contains 13 residues. Trimming left V 6 bases short and J 3 bases short, with 9 bases between. Sequencing used immunoSEQ multiplex PCR; TCRdb keeps in-frame clones, though not all of them. Of around 67,000 clones listed, roughly 84% were seen once; the top ten hold approximately 8%. The sequence came from an adult with an advanced solid tumor such as melanoma, head and neck, liver or kidney cancer. The chain uses TRBV6-5 and TRBJ1-3, with D perhaps matching TRBD1 (5 bases). Sequencing was performed on CD4+ or CD8+ T cells sorted from blood, taken in a trial of the OX40 agonist ivuxolimab. CDR3 region: CASRRGVGNTIYF. For the CDR3, the DNA is TGTGCCAGCAGGCGAGGGGTTGGAAACACCATATATTTT.